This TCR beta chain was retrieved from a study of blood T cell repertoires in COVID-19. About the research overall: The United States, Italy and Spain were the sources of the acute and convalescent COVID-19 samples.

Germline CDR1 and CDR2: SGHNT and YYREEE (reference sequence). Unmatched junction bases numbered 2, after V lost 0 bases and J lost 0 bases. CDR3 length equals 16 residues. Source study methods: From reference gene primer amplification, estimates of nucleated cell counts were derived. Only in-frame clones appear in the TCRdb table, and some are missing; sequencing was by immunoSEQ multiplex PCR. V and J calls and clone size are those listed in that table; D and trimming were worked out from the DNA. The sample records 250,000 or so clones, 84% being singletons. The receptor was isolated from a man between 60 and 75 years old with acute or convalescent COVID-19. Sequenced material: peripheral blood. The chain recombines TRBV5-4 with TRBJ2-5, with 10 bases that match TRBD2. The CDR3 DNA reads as TGTGCCAGCAGCTTGGGACTAGCGGGTAACCAAGAGACCCAGTACTTC. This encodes CASSLGLAGNQETQYF.